These T cell receptor beta chains were read from a single sample in a study of long-term antiretroviral therapy in people with HIV. Measured with immunoSEQ multiplex PCR; TCRdb has only the in-frame clones, and not every one. Altogether 8,400 or so clones are present, around 83% being singletons, with the ten largest covering 9.3%. Material: unsorted PBMCs, obtained 0.3 years before starting antiretroviral therapy. The receptors were sampled from a young man with HIV. Each CDR3 is given with its conserved first and last residue. The D gene is left open where the match is weak. Clone size, where shown, is once, few, many, or a class for clones that have expanded.

TRBV18	NA	NA	TRBJ1-1	TGTGCCAGCTCACTCAGGGATTCGGGCACTGAAGCTTTCTTT	CASSLRDSGTEAFF
TRBV11-3	NA	NA	TRBJ2-1	TGTGCCAGCAGTAACAGGGAAGGGGAGCAGTTCTTC	CASSNREGEQFF
TRBV30	NA	NA	TRBJ1-2	TGTGCCTGGAGTGATGAAGGGAAGAGAGGCTACACCTTC	CAWSDEGKRGYTF
TRBV15	TRBD2	NA	TRBJ2-1	TGTGCCACCAGCAGGACTAGCGGGAGATCGCGGGGGTCCTACAATGAGCAGTTCTTC	CATSRTSGRSRGSYNEQFF
TRBV6-6	NA	NA	TRBJ2-7	TGTGCCAGCAGTCCCCCGACGGTACCCTACGAGCAGTACTTC	CASSPPTVPYEQYF
TRBV7-8	NA	NA	TRBJ2-1	TGTGCCAGCAGCTTAAACCCCCACCGGGACACCAAGAATGAGCAGTTCTTC	CASSLNPHRDTKNEQFF
TRBV6-5	TRBD2	NA	TRBJ2-3	TGTGCCAGCACCCAAAACCAAGCGGGGCGTAATACGCAGTATTTT	CASTQNQAGRNTQYF
TRBV28	NA	NA	TRBJ1-1	TGTGCCAGCAGTCTATGGGGGGGTAACACTGAAGCTTTCTTT	CASSLWGGNTEAFF
TRBV19	NA	NA	TRBJ2-1	TGTGCCAGTAGTATGGCGGACAGCTCCTACAATGAGCAGTTCTTC	CASSMADSSYNEQFF
TRBV5-6	TRBD2	once	TRBJ2-3	TGTGCCAGCAGCCTGTTCCTAGCGGGACCCGCAGATACGCAGTATTTT	CASSLFLAGPADTQYF
TRBV6-1	TRBD2	NA	TRBJ2-5	TGTGCCAGCGTGCGGCAGGGACTACCTCAGGAGACCCAGTACTTC	CASVRQGLPQETQYF
TRBV18	NA	few	TRBJ2-7	TGTGCCAGCTCCCCAGGGGAAACCTACGAGCAGTACTTC	CASSPGETYEQYF
TRBV20-1	NA	NA	TRBJ2-7	TGCAGTGCTAGCCGGGGATACGAGCAGTACTTC	CSASRGYEQYF
TRBV20-1	NA	NA	TRBJ2-2	TGCAGTGCTACTAAACCGTTTTTT	CSATKPFF
TRBV5-4	NA	NA	TRBJ2-2	TGTGCCACCGGCCTGGAAGTTCCCACCGGGGAGCTGTTTTTT	CATGLEVPTGELFF
TRBV7-9	NA	NA	TRBJ2-5	TGTGCCAGCACACCCGTGTCCGAGACCCAGTACTTC	CASTPVSETQYF
TRBV28	NA	NA	TRBJ1-6	TGTGCCAGCAGTTTGGTCGACTGGAGCTCCTATAATTCACCCCTCCACTTT	CASSLVDWSSYNSPLHF
TRBV7-8	NA	NA	TRBJ2-7	TGTGCCAGCAGCCCCTCCTACGAGCAGTACTTC	CASSPSYEQYF
TRBV6-5	NA	NA	TRBJ2-1	TGTGCCAGCAGGGTTCTAGGCTTCAGTGAGCAGTTCTTC	CASRVLGFSEQFF
TRBV7-9	TRBD2	NA	TRBJ2-7	TGTGCCAGCAGCTCGCTTGGGGGGAGGGCCGACGAGCAGTACTTC	CASSSLGGRADEQYF
TRBV21-1	NA	NA	TRBJ1-1	TGTGCCAGCAGGTGGGGGGCAGTAAGCCTGGTGAACACTGAAGCTTTCTTT	CASRWGAVSLVNTEAFF
TRBV9	NA	NA	TRBJ2-1	TGTGCCAGCAGCGCCGGGACGGACAATGAGCAGTTCTTC	CASSAGTDNEQFF
TRBV19	NA	once	TRBJ2-1	TGTGCCAGTAGCAGCAGGGGGGACAATGAGCAGTTCTTC	CASSSRGDNEQFF
TRBV6-1	NA	NA	TRBJ2-3	TGTGCCAGCACGGACTATGAGGGAAATACGCAGTATTTT	CASTDYEGNTQYF
TRBV19	NA	NA	TRBJ2-1	TGTGCCAGTAGTATACCTGGGGACAATGAGCAGTTCTTC	CASSIPGDNEQFF
TRBV4-3	NA	NA	TRBJ1-2	TGCGCCAGCAGCCAAGATATCGGGGTCACGGAGAATGGCTACACCTTC	CASSQDIGVTENGYTF
TRBV19	NA	NA	TRBJ2-7	TGTGCCAGTAGTATTTATTCGGGGGCGTACGAGCAGTACTTC	CASSIYSGAYEQYF
TRBV19	NA	NA	TRBJ2-6	TGTGCCAGTACAAAAGCCCCAGGGGCTGGGGCCAACGTCCTGACTTTC	CASTKAPGAGANVLTF
TRBV5-1	NA	NA	TRBJ2-3	TGCGCCAGCAGCCCCTGGGATAGCACAGATACGCAGTATTTT	CASSPWDSTDTQYF
TRBV29-1	TRBD1	once	TRBJ1-2	TGCAGCGTGGATACAGGGGGCGTCGGCTATGGCTACACCTTC	CSVDTGGVGYGYTF
TRBV27	TRBD1	few	TRBJ1-2	TGTGCCAGCCTCGGACAGGGGATGAATGGCTACACCTTC	CASLGQGMNGYTF
TRBV4-1	NA	once	TRBJ2-5	TGCGCCAGCAGCCTCGCCGGGGGAATCCAAGAGACCCAGTACTTC	CASSLAGGIQETQYF
TRBV6-4	TRBD1	NA	TRBJ1-1	TGTGCCAGCAAGACGCAGGGGGCCTCCCCCGAAGCTTTCTTT	CASKTQGASPEAFF
TRBV7-2	NA	NA	TRBJ1-2	TGTGCCAGCAGCCCTGGAGACCTTCGGGGGGGCTACACCTTC	CASSPGDLRGGYTF
TRBV6-5	TRBD1	NA	TRBJ2-3	TGTGCCAGCAGCCGAGGGGGCGGCACAGATACGCAGTATTTT	CASSRGGGTDTQYF
TRBV18	NA	NA	TRBJ2-5	TGTGCCAGCTCACCACCAGGCTCGGGGCATGAGACCCAGTACTTC	CASSPPGSGHETQYF
TRBV27	TRBD1	NA	TRBJ2-3	TGTGCCAGCAATCCGACAGGGGGAGATACGCAGTATTTT	CASNPTGGDTQYF
TRBV2	TRBD1	NA	TRBJ2-7	TGTGCCAGCACCGACAGGGGCGAGCAGTACTTC	CASTDRGEQYF
TRBV28	TRBD1	NA	TRBJ1-4	TGTGCCAGCAGGACTCCAGGACAGGGTGGAGAAAAACTGTTTTTT	CASRTPGQGGEKLFF
TRBV19	NA	NA	TRBJ2-6	TGTGCCAGTAGTAGCGGGTACTCTGGGGCCAACGTCCTGACTTTC	CASSSGYSGANVLTF
TRBV7-9	NA	NA	TRBJ2-2	TGTGCCAGCAGCTTCGGGGGGGAGCTGTTTTTT	CASSFGGELFF
TRBV10-1	NA	NA	TRBJ1-1	TGCGCCAGCAGTGCAGGGGAGAACACTGAAGCTTTCTTT	CASSAGENTEAFF